Listed below are T cell receptor beta chains from one sample, sequenced in a study of PD-1 blockade in mismatch repair-deficient tumors. Clones were sequenced by immunoSEQ multiplex PCR, and TCRdb holds only the in-frame ones, with some missing. The sample includes some 66,000 clones, 70% to 90% of them seen just once. Sequencing used peripheral blood, obtained 52 weeks after starting pembrolizumab. The origin of the receptors is an adult with mismatch repair-deficient cancer. Both conserved end residues are part of each CDR3. The D gene is left open where the match is weak. Expanded clones get a size class; other rows say once, few or many, or leave the size out.

clone size | D gene | J gene | V gene | CDR3 protein | CDR3 DNA
once | TRBD2 | TRBJ2-3 | TRBV2 | CASRTAGGADTQYF | TGTGCCAGCAGGACCGCGGGAGGAGCAGATACGCAGTATTTT
- | - | TRBJ2-7 | TRBV10-2 | CASRSGVGAGYYEQYF | TGCGCCAGCAGGTCGGGGGTTGGGGCGGGCTATTACGAGCAGTACTTC
- | - | TRBJ2-3 | TRBV11-2 | CASSLVSTGTVDTQYF | TGTGCCAGCAGCTTAGTGTCAACGGGTACGGTAGATACGCAGTATTTT
- | TRBD1 | TRBJ1-2 | TRBV13 | CASSLANSGTGGLNYGYTF | TGTGCCAGCAGCTTAGCCAACTCCGGGACAGGGGGCCTTAACTATGGCTACACCTTC
once | TRBD1 | TRBJ2-5 | TRBV28 | CASSLPKTGLRETQYF | TGTGCCAGCAGTTTACCCAAGACAGGGTTGCGGGAGACCCAGTACTTC
- | TRBD2 | TRBJ2-1 | TRBV19 | CASSTGTSGRGEQFF | TGTGCCAGTAGTACCGGGACTAGCGGGAGGGGCGAGCAGTTCTTC
few | - | TRBJ2-3 | TRBV6-4 | CASSDSTGGAGADTQYF | TGTGCCAGCAGTGACTCGACAGGGGGAGCGGGAGCAGATACGCAGTATTTT
- | - | TRBJ2-1 | TRBV28 | CATNLGASPEQFF | TGTGCCACCAACCTTGGGGCCTCCCCCGAGCAGTTCTTC
- | - | TRBJ1-2 | TRBV7-2 | CASSAPRIGADYGYTF | TGTGCCAGCAGCGCCCCCCGGATCGGGGCCGACTATGGCTACACCTTC
- | - | TRBJ2-1 | TRBV6-1 | CASSDLGALYNEQFF | TGTGCCAGCAGTGATTTGGGGGCTCTCTACAATGAGCAGTTCTTC
- | - | TRBJ2-2 | TRBV5-4 | CASSLAYGRRNTGELFF | TGTGCCAGCAGCTTGGCTTATGGTAGGAGAAACACCGGGGAGCTGTTTTTT
once | TRBD1 | TRBJ1-5 | TRBV27 | CASSSSGTGIGNQPQHF | TGTGCCAGCAGTTCATCCGGGACAGGGATTGGCAATCAGCCCCAGCATTTT
- | - | TRBJ1-1 | TRBV27 | CASSLSRQPVNTEAFF | TGTGCCAGCAGTTTATCTAGACAACCGGTGAACACTGAAGCTTTCTTT
- | TRBD2 | TRBJ2-1 | TRBV4-1 | CASSQDRLAGLNEQFF | TGCGCCAGCAGCCAAGATAGACTAGCGGGGCTCAATGAGCAGTTCTTC
- | - | TRBJ2-7 | TRBV15 | CATSRRVALGGEQYF | TGTGCCACCAGCAGACGGGTAGCCTTGGGTGGCGAGCAGTACTTC
- | TRBD1 | TRBJ2-5 | TRBV7-6 | CASSGDRGGQTQYF | TGTGCCAGCAGCGGGGACAGAGGGGGACAGACCCAGTACTTC
- | TRBD1 | TRBJ2-7 | TRBV28 | CASSSRGQGASYEQYF | TGTGCCAGCAGCTCAAGAGGACAGGGGGCTTCCTACGAGCAGTACTTC
- | - | TRBJ2-7 | TRBV5-6 | CASSLVGLSSYEQYF | TGTGCCAGCAGCTTGGTAGGCCTCAGCTCCTACGAGCAGTACTTC
once | TRBD1 | TRBJ2-3 | TRBV10-3 | CAISDPGGKDTQYF | TGTGCCATCAGTGATCCAGGGGGCAAAGATACGCAGTATTTT
- | TRBD1 | TRBJ1-1 | TRBV4-3 | CASSQALTGTGLTREAFF | TGCGCCAGCAGCCAAGCACTAACTGGGACAGGTCTGACCCGTGAAGCTTTCTTT
- | - | TRBJ1-2 | TRBV11-1 | CASSTGTPYGYTF | TGTGCCAGCAGCACCGGGACACCGTATGGCTACACCTTC
- | - | TRBJ2-7 | TRBV7-9 | CASSTSYEQYF | TGTGCCAGCAGCACTAGCTACGAGCAGTACTTC
- | - | TRBJ2-2 | TRBV7-2 | CASSPRWGLSGELFF | TGTGCCAGCAGCCCAAGATGGGGTCTGTCCGGGGAGCTGTTTTTT
- | - | TRBJ1-5 | TRBV28 | CASLGPQPPQHF | TGTGCCTCCTTAGGACCCCAACCGCCCCAGCATTTT
- | TRBD1 | TRBJ2-1 | TRBV30 | CAWTGTGNWNEQFF | TGTGCCTGGACCGGGACAGGGAATTGGAATGAGCAGTTCTTC
once | TRBD2 | TRBJ2-7 | TRBV6-5 | CASSSRTRFRYEQYF | TGTGCCAGCAGTTCCAGGACTAGGTTCCGCTACGAGCAGTACTTC
- | - | TRBJ2-7 | TRBV10-3 | CAISDLWGKGLEQYF | TGTGCCATCAGTGACCTGTGGGGGAAGGGCCTCGAGCAGTACTTC
- | TRBD2 | TRBJ2-7 | TRBV28 | CASSRAGALSQYF | TGTGCCAGCTCCCGAGCGGGAGCCCTCTCGCAGTACTTC
few | TRBD2 | TRBJ2-3 | TRBV29-1 | CSVLGTSTSTDTQYF | TGCAGCGTCCTGGGGACTAGCACTTCCACAGATACGCAGTATTTT
- | - | TRBJ2-1 | TRBV28 | CASSLVDEQFF | TGTGCCAGCAGTTTAGTCGATGAGCAGTTCTTC
- | TRBD1 | TRBJ2-7 | TRBV7-9 | CASSLGGTGTYEQYF | TGTGCCAGCAGCTTAGGGGGGACAGGAACCTACGAGCAGTACTTC
- | - | TRBJ2-7 | TRBV18 | CASSPFSGPEGEQYF | TGTGCCAGCTCACCATTCTCAGGGCCCGAGGGGGAGCAGTACTTC
once | - | TRBJ2-7 | TRBV7-3 | CASSFGGLDEQYF | TGTGCCAGCAGCTTTGGGGGACTGGACGAGCAGTACTTC
- | - | TRBJ2-1 | TRBV5-1 | CASSLESADYNEQFF | TGCGCCAGCAGCTTGGAATCGGCAGACTACAATGAGCAGTTCTTC
- | - | TRBJ2-7 | TRBV28 | CASSLPRTVHRQYF | TGTGCCAGCAGTCTCCCGCGGACAGTCCATAGGCAGTACTTC
- | - | TRBJ1-1 | TRBV5-1 | CASSFFDSTEAFF | TGCGCCAGCAGCTTTTTCGACAGCACTGAAGCTTTCTTT
- | - | TRBJ2-6 | TRBV27 | CASSFRPLSGANVLTF | TGTGCCAGCAGTTTCAGACCCCTCTCTGGGGCCAACGTCCTGACTTTC
- | TRBD1 | TRBJ2-4 | TRBV30 | CAWRPRTGPGDIQYF | TGTGCCTGGAGGCCTCGGACAGGGCCGGGGGACATTCAGTACTTC
- | - | TRBJ1-1 | TRBV5-4 | CASSRELGTEAFF | TGTGCCAGCAGCCGCGAACTAGGAACTGAAGCTTTCTTT
- | TRBD2 | TRBJ2-2 | TRBV29-1 | CSAQAGGNTGELFF | TGCAGCGCCCAAGCGGGAGGGAACACCGGGGAGCTGTTTTTT
- | TRBD2 | TRBJ2-7 | TRBV4-3 | CASSQTTSGRGYEQYF | TGCGCCAGCAGCCAAACGACTAGCGGGAGAGGATACGAGCAGTACTTC
- | - | TRBJ2-7 | TRBV11-2 | CASSLELVYEQYF | TGTGCCAGCAGCTTAGAACTAGTCTACGAGCAGTACTTC
- | TRBD2 | TRBJ2-4 | TRBV6-5 | CASSDLAGEGIQYF | TGTGCCAGCAGTGACTTAGCGGGAGAGGGCATTCAGTACTTC
- | TRBD1 | TRBJ1-2 | TRBV7-8 | CASSPHRVDRGQNGYTF | TGTGCCAGCAGCCCGCATAGAGTGGACAGGGGGCAAAATGGCTACACCTTC
- | - | TRBJ2-7 | TRBV6-1 | CASTGPFYEQYF | TGTGCCAGCACCGGACCTTTCTACGAGCAGTACTTC
- | - | TRBJ2-1 | TRBV27 | CASGAVSSYNEQFF | TGTGCCAGCGGAGCGGTAAGCTCCTACAATGAGCAGTTCTTC
- | - | TRBJ1-2 | TRBV4-1 | CASSQDRVNYGYTF | TGCGCCAGCAGCCAAGACAGGGTTAACTATGGCTACACCTTC